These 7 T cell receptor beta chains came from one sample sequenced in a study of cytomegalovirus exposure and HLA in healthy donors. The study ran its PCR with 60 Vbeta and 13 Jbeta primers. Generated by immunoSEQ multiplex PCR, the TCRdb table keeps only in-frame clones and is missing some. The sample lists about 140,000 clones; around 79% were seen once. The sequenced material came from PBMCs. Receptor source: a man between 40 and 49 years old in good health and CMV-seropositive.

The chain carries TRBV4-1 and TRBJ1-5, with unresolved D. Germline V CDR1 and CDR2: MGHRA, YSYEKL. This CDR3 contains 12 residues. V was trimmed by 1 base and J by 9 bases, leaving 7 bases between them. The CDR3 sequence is CASSQVTGPQHF. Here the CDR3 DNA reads TGCGCCAGCAGCCAAGTTACGGGGCCCCAGCATTTT.

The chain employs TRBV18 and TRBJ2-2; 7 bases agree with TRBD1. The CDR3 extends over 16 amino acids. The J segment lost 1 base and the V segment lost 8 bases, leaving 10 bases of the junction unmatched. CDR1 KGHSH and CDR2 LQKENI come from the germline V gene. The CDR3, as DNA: TGTGCCAGCGCCAAGGCTGGGACAGTGAACACCGGGGAGCTGTTTTTT. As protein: CASAKAGTVNTGELFF. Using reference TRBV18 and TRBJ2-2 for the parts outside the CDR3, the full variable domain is NAGVMQNPRHLVRRRGQEARLRCSPMKGHSHVYWYRQLPEEGLKFMVYLQKENIIDESGMPKERFSAEFPKEGPSILRIQQVVRGDSAAYFCASAKAGTVNTGELFFGEGSRLTVL.

As DNA, the CDR3 is TGTGCCAGCAGTTACCTTTTGGGGACTAATTACAATGAGCAGTTCTTC. Translation gives CASSYLLGTNYNEQFF. This sequence joins TRBV6-5 and TRBJ2-1; TRBD2 matches at 7 bases. Germline V gene sequence: CDR1 MNHEY, CDR2 SVGAGI. The CDR3 extends over 16 amino acids. Trimming at V came to 2 bases and at J to 4 bases, leaving 8 bases not matched to a gene.

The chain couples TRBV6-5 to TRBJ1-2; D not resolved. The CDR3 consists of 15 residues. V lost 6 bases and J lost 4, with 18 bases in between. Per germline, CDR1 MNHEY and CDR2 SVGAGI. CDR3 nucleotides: TGTGCCAGCAGCCCCGTAGGTGGCGGGCTCTATGGCTACACCTTC. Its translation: CASSPVGGGLYGYTF.

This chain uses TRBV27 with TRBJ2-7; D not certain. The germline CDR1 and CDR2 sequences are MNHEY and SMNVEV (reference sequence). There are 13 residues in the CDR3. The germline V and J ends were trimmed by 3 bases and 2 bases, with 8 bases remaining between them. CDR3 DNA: TGTGCCAGCAGTTTTTCGGGTACCTACGAGCAGTACTTC. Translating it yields CASSFSGTYEQYF.

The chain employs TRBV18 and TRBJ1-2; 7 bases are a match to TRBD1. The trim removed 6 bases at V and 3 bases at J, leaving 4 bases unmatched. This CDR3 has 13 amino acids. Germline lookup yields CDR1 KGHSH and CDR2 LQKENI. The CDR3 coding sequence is TGTGCCAGCTCTCCTGGACAGGACTATGGCTACACCTTC. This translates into CASSPGQDYGYTF. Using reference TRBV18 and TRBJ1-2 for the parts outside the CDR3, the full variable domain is NAGVMQNPRHLVRRRGQEARLRCSPMKGHSHVYWYRQLPEEGLKFMVYLQKENIIDESGMPKERFSAEFPKEGPSILRIQQVVRGDSAAYFCASSPGQDYGYTFGSGTRLTVV.

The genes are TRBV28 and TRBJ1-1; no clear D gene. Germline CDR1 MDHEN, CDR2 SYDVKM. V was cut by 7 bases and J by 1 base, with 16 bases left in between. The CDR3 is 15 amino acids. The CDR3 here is CASIGSAEENTEAFF. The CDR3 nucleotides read TGTGCCAGCATTGGCAGCGCCGAAGAGAACACTGAAGCTTTCTTT.